These 29 T cell receptor beta chains originate from one sample sequenced in a study of T cells after yellow fever vaccination. One entry per CDR3 protein, called by TCRdb with MiXCR from the 5' RACE reads. The data show about 53,000 distinct CDR3 sequences, with roughly 6.9% seen just once and roughly two fifths held by the top ten. This sample comprised CD8+ T cells sorted from PBMCs, obtained on the day of the first yellow fever vaccination. The receptor source for this set is a young man who received the YFV17D yellow fever vaccine.

This clonotype was observed a handful of times. V gene TRBV7-9 combines with J gene TRBJ2-1; D is undetermined. Trimming pared 2 bases from V and 4 bases from J, leaving 3 bases between. From germline, CDR1 is SEHNR and CDR2 FQNEAQ (reference sequence). The CDR3 loop spans 12 amino acids. In nucleotides, the CDR3 is TGTGCCAGCAGCTTATGGTACAATGAGCAGTTCTTC. It is translated as CASSLWYNEQFF.

This clonotype occurred many times. The chain has TRBV7-9 and TRBJ1-1; possible D gene TRBD1, 5 bases. Germline V gene sequence: CDR1 SEHNR, CDR2 FQNEAQ (reference sequence). CDR3 length: 15 residues. V was shortened by 1 base and J by 0 bases, with 9 bases between the two germline ends. This chain's CDR3 is CASSLVAGLNTEAFF. The DNA for the CDR3 is TGTGCCAGCAGCTTAGTTGCGGGGCTGAACACTGAAGCTTTCTTT.

This clonotype came up many times. The chain couples TRBV4-1 to TRBJ1-3; D is unresolved. Trimming took 1 base from V and 8 from J, leaving 15 bases between them. The CDR3 totals 15 residues. The V gene's germline CDR1 is MGHRA and CDR2 YSYEKL. CDR3 loop: CASSQAVSIGDTIYF. The CDR3 nucleotides read TGCGCCAGCAGCCAAGCGGTTTCGATCGGTGACACCATATATTTT.

The J gene is TRBJ2-7, the V gene TRBV7-8; D is ambiguous. Germline CDR1 SGHVS, CDR2 FQNEAQ. This CDR3 is 14 amino acids long. V lost 4 bases to trimming and J lost 5 bases, with 15 bases between them. DNA of the CDR3: TGTGCCAGCAGCTCCTTGTCGAAAAGGCACGAGCAGTACGTC. It codes for CASSSLSKRHEQYV.

This clonotype was seen at least ten times. This chain connects TRBV6-2 or TRBV6-3 to TRBJ2-2, with D perhaps matching TRBD1 (5 bases). The V end lost 8 bases, the J end lost 0 bases, and 19 bases lay between the germline ends. The CDR3 totals 17 residues. From germline, CDR1 is MNHEY and CDR2 SVGEGT. The CDR3 region has the DNA TGTGCCAGCTTCCACACAGGCCGGGCCGCGAACACCGGGGAGCTGTTTTTT. Translating gives CASFHTGRAANTGELFF.

This clonotype was counted ten times or more. V and J are TRBV4-1 and TRBJ2-2; possibly TRBD2 for D (5 bases). The CDR3 loop spans 15 amino acids. The germline CDR1 and CDR2 sequences are MGHRA and YSYEKL. Trimming took 0 bases from V and 1 from J, leaving 6 bases between them. The CDR3 coding sequence is TGCGCCAGCAGCCAAGACGCGGGGAACACCGGGGAGCTGTTTTTT. The encoded protein is CASSQDAGNTGELFF.

A note on this clonotype: With a much larger clone just one base away, this may be a read error. The chain links TRBV4-1 to TRBJ2-1; a possible D gene is TRBD1 (5 bases). CDR1 and CDR2 (germline): MGHRA, YSYEKL. This CDR3 has 16 residues. The CDR3 loop is CAISQSRAGYNNEQFF. The CDR3 DNA reads as TGCGCCATCAGCCAATCAAGGGCAGGGTACAACAATGAGCAGTTCTTC.

J is TRBJ1-2 and V is TRBV3-1; D is possibly TRBD1 (6 bases). CDR1 and CDR2 (germline): LGHDT, YNNKEL (reference sequence). The CDR3 consists of 15 residues. The germline V and J ends were trimmed by 0 bases and 6 bases, with 14 bases remaining between them. The CDR3, as DNA: TGTGCCAGCAGCCAAGAACCCCAGGGGAACGATGGCTACACCTTC. This gives the protein CASSQEPQGNDGYTF.

This clonotype was found many times. The chain joins TRBV10-3 to TRBJ2-1; no clear D. Trimming left V 3 bases short and J 4 bases short, with 7 bases between. CDR3 size: 13 residues. The germline gives CDR1 ENHRY, CDR2 SYGVKD. CDR3 in amino acids: CAISDVLYNEQFF. CDR3 nucleotides: TGTGCCATCAGTGACGTCCTTTACAATGAGCAGTTCTTC.

In this sample, this clonotype turned up many times. This chain joins TRBV12-5 and TRBJ1-1; maybe TRBD1 (5 bases). Germline CDR1 reads LGHNT; CDR2 reads FRNRAP. CDR3 size: 18 residues. The ends were cut back, 4 bases at V and 0 bases at J, with 21 bases in the middle. CDR3: CASGSHRWGESVNTEAFF. CDR3 bases: TGTGCTAGTGGTTCCCACCGCTGGGGCGAATCGGTGAACACTGAAGCTTTCTTT.

Many counts were recorded for this clonotype. The chain links TRBV5-1 to TRBJ1-1; D gene unclear. Germline values: CDR1 SGHRS, CDR2 YFSETQ. Trimming pared 0 bases from V and 5 bases from J, leaving 14 bases between. The CDR3 length is 15 residues. The CDR3 bases are TGCGCCAGCAGCTTGGAAGAGGGTCGGTGGACTGAAGCTTTCTTT. As protein: CASSLEEGRWTEAFF.

This clonotype was found many times. The chain's CDR3 is CASGSEYEQYF. DNA for the CDR3: TGTGCCAGCGGCTCGGAGTACGAGCAGTACTTC. The rearrangement uses TRBV7-9 and TRBJ2-7, with D unresolved. Germline values: CDR1 SEHNR, CDR2 FQNEAQ (reference sequence). Trimming shortened V by 8 bases and J by 4 bases, and 9 bases separated the two germline ends. The CDR3 runs to 11 residues.

At least ten counts were recorded for this clonotype. This chain links TRBV6-5 with TRBJ2-7; TRBD1 agrees at 8 bases. The V segment lost 6 bases and the J segment 3 bases; nucleotides outside the gene matches: 7. Germline values: CDR1 MNHEY, CDR2 SVGAGI. This CDR3 comprises 14 residues. The CDR3 loop is CASSRGQFFYEQYV. DNA for the CDR3: TGTGCCAGCAGCAGGGGGCAATTCTTCTACGAGCAGTACGTC.

This clonotype occurred many times. V usage is TRBV4-1 and J usage is TRBJ2-1; D ambiguous. The germline V gene has CDR1 MGHRA and CDR2 YSYEKL. V lost 1 base, J lost 4 bases, and 8 bases lay in between. This CDR3 region has 14 residues. The CDR3 spells CASSQAGIYNEQFF. The CDR3 nucleotides are TGCGCCAGCAGCCAAGCTGGAATATACAATGAGCAGTTCTTC.

The chain links TRBV7-6 to TRBJ1-1; no clear D gene. Germline CDR1 and CDR2: SGHVS and FNYEAQ. The CDR3 length is 15 residues. Trimming removed 6 bases at V and 3 bases at J, with 17 bases between. CDR3 amino acids: CASRQDGRQYTEAFF. Here the CDR3 DNA reads TGTGCCAGCAGACAAGACGGCAGACAATACACTGAAGCTTTCTTT.

This clonotype was counted many times. This chain uses TRBV20-1 with TRBJ2-5; the match to TRBD2 covers 9 bases. Germline V gives CDR1 DFQATT, CDR2 SNEGSKA (reference sequence). The CDR3 contains 14 residues. The DNA for the CDR3 is TGCAGCGCCGGGACTAGCCCTGATGGAGGGACCCAGTACTTC. It encodes CSAGTSPDGGTQYF.

Many counts were recorded for this clonotype. The V and J genes are TRBV5-1 and TRBJ2-7; perhaps D is TRBD1 or TRBD2 (5 bases each). CDR3 length: 17 residues. Germline-derived CDR1 and CDR2 are SGHRS and YFSETQ. V lost 0 bases and J 3 bases, leaving 19 bases between the germline ends. The CDR3 DNA reads TGCGCCAGCAGCTTGGAGGGACCTGACGGGTTTCGCTACGAGCAGTACTTC. Translated, it gives CASSLEGPDGFRYEQYF.

This clonotype appeared a few times. This sequence joins TRBV18 and TRBJ2-3, with 7 bases lining up with TRBD1. Germline assignment: CDR1 KGHSH and CDR2 LQKENI. The CDR3 runs to 15 residues. After removal of 4 bases from V and 0 bases from J, the junction contained 4 bases not matched to a gene. The CDR3: CASSQRGQSTDTQYF. DNA for the CDR3: TGTGCCAGCTCACAGAGGGGGCAAAGCACAGATACGCAGTATTTT.

This clonotype was seen only a few times. CDR3 in DNA: TGTGCCAGCAGAGCAAGGACAGGGGGCCTCAAAAACATTCAGTACTTC. Encoded protein: CASRARTGGLKNIQYF. This chain joins TRBV2 and TRBJ2-4; 11 bases map to TRBD1. The CDR3 is 16 amino acids. Germline V gene lookup returns CDR1 SNHLY and CDR2 FYNNEI. V shed 6 bases, J shed 3 bases, and the junction held 7 bases outside the gene matches.

This clonotype was seen a few times. The CDR3 DNA sequence: TGTGCCAGCAGCCCCCCGGCAAGGTTTCGGGGGGAAGATGGGGCCAACGTCCTGACTTTC. Its translation: CASSPPARFRGEDGANVLTF. The chain recombines TRBV3-1 with TRBJ2-6; 7 bases are shared with TRBD2. With V trimmed by 4 bases and J by 3 bases, 18 bases remained unmatched. The CDR3 loop spans 20 amino acids. CDR1 is LGHDT and CDR2 is YNNKEL in the germline V gene (reference sequence).

This clonotype has a handful of counts. V and J are TRBV6-6 and TRBJ2-7, with TRBD1 identical over 7 bases. Germline V gene data show CDR1 as MNHNY and CDR2 as SVGAGI (reference sequence). After removal of 8 bases from V and 6 bases from J, the junction contained 10 bases not matched to a gene. The CDR3 is made up of 13 amino acids. The CDR3 bases are TGTGCCAGCGGCGTCCGGGACAGTTCCGAGCAGTACTTC. Translating gives CASGVRDSSEQYF.

The sample holds a few counts of this clonotype. V is TRBV7-9 and J is TRBJ2-5; D remains ambiguous. This CDR3 has 12 residues. Trimming left V 2 bases short and J 5 bases short, with 6 bases between. Germline CDR1 reads SEHNR; CDR2 reads FQNEAQ (reference sequence). The CDR3 protein is CASSLWRETQYF. The CDR3, as DNA: TGTGCCAGCAGCTTATGGCGGGAGACCCAGTACTTC. Looking up the rest from reference TRBV7-9 and TRBJ2-5 gives the full variable domain: DTGVSQNPRHKITKRGQNVTFRCDPISEHNRLYWYRQTLGQGPEFLTYFQNEAQLEKSRLLSDRFSAERPKGSFSTLEIQRTEQGDSAMYLCASSLWRETQYFGPGTRLLVL.

This clonotype was counted ten times or more. This chain uses TRBV9 with TRBJ2-4; D unclear. Trimming pared 3 bases from V and 0 bases from J, leaving 1 base between. The germline gives CDR1 SGDLS, CDR2 YYNGEE. The CDR3 totals 12 residues. The CDR3 DNA is TGTGCCAGCAGCGGAGCCAAAAACATTCAGTACTTC. Residues: CASSGAKNIQYF.

This clonotype was seen many times. The chain has TRBV18 and TRBJ2-7; maybe TRBD1 (5 bases). This CDR3 has 11 residues. Trimming left V 8 bases short and J 6 bases short, with 11 bases between. Germline V gene data show CDR1 as KGHSH and CDR2 as LQKENI. CDR3 amino acids: CASGTGAEQYV. The CDR3, as DNA: TGTGCCAGCGGCACAGGAGCCGAGCAGTACGTC.

This clonotype has only a few counts. The chain joins TRBV5-1 to TRBJ2-1, with 7 bases aligning to TRBD1. CDR1 is SGHRS, CDR2 YFSETQ, per germline. J was trimmed by 3 bases and V by 0 bases; bases with no gene match: 15. There are 19 residues in the CDR3. DNA of the CDR3: TGCGCCAGCAGCTTGGAGGCTCACGGACTCCAGGGGGTCTACAATGAGCAGTTCTTC. Translating gives CASSLEAHGLQGVYNEQFF.

This clonotype was counted at least ten times. The chain combines TRBV12-3 or TRBV12-4 with TRBJ2-2; no clear D. The CDR3 runs 18 residues. V shed 2 bases and J shed 4 bases, with 20 bases lying between them. The CDR3 nucleotides are TGTGCCAGCAGTTTACCTCGTTCGGGCAATCCTGGCACCGGGGAGCTGTTTTTT. Translating it yields CASSLPRSGNPGTGELFF.

The rearrangement uses TRBV6-5 and TRBJ2-7; D unclear. Germline V gene data show CDR1 as MNHEY and CDR2 as SVGAGI. Trimming took 0 bases from V and 3 from J, leaving 12 bases between them. The CDR3 sequence is 15 residues long. CDR3 amino acids: CASSYSNGPNYEQYF. In DNA, the CDR3 is TGTGCCAGCAGTTACTCCAACGGCCCAAACTACGAGCAGTACTTC.

The chain is built from TRBV5-1 and TRBJ2-5, with D tentatively TRBD1 or TRBD2 (5 bases each). Germline V CDR1 and CDR2: SGHRS, YFSETQ. Trimming took off 6 bases at V and 2 bases at J, with 14 bases between the two ends. The CDR3 runs to 14 residues. The CDR3 spells CASNEGWGQETQYF. For the CDR3, the DNA is TGCGCCAGCAACGAGGGGTGGGGTCAAGAGACCCAGTACTTC. The full variable domain, rest sourced from reference TRBV5-1 and TRBJ2-5, is KAGVTQTPRYLIKTRGQQVTLSCSPISGHRSVSWYQQTPGQGLQFLFEYFSETQRNKGNFPGRFSGRQFSNSRSEMNVSTLELGDSALYLCASNEGWGQETQYFGPGTRLLVL.

This clonotype occurred a few times. This rearrangement joins TRBV3-1 to TRBJ2-5; the match to TRBD2 covers 8 bases. The junction had 13 bases not matched to a gene; V was cut back by 1 base and J by 9 bases. Germline V CDR1 and CDR2: LGHDT, YNNKEL (reference sequence). The CDR3 covers 16 residues. CDR3 DNA: TGTGCCAGCAGCCAAGTAGCGGGGTTTCCTACCGGGGCCCAGTACTTC. Its protein product is CASSQVAGFPTGAQYF.